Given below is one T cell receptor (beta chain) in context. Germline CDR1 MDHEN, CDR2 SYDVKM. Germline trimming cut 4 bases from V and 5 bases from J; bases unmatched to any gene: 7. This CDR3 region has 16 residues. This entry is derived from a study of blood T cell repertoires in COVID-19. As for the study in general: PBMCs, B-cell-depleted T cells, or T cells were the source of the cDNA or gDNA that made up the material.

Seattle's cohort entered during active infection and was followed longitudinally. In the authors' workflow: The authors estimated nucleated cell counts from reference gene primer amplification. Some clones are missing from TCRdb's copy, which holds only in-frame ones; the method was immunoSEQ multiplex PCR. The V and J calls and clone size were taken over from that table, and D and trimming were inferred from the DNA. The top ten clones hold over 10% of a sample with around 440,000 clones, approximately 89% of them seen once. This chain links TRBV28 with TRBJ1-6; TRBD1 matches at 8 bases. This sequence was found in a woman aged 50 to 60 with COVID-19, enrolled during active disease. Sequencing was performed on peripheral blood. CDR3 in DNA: TGTGCCAGCAGTTCCAACCGGGACAGGCATAATTCACCCCTCCACTTT. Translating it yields CASSSNRDRHNSPLHF.